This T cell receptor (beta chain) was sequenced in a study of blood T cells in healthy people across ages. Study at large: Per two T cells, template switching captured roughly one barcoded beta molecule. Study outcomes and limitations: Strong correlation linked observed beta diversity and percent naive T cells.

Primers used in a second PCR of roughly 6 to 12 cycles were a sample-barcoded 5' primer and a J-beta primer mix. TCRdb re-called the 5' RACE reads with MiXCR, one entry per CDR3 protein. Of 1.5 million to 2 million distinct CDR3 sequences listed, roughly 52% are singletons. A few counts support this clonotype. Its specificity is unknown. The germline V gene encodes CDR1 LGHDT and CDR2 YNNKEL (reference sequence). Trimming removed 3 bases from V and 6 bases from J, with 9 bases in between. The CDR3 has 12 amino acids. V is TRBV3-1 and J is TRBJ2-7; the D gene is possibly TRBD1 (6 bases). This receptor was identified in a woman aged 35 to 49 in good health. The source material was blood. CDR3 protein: CASSQGQSEQYF. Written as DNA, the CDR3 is TGTGCCAGCAGCCAGGGACAATCCGAGCAGTACTTC.